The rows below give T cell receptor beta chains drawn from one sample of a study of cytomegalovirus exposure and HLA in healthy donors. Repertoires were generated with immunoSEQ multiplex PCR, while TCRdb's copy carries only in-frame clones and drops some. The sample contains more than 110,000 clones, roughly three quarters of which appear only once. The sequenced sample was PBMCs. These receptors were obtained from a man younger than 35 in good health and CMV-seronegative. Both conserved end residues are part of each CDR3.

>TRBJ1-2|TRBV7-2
CASSAPTGQSNYGYTF
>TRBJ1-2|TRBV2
CASSERGGRRYGYTF
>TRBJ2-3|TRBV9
CASEELRTDTQYF
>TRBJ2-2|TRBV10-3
CAISELEGATGELFF
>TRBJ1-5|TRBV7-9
CASSPGDQPQHF
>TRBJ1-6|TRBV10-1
CASSEEQRYVNSPLHF
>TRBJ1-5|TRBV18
CASSQDGLSNQPQHF
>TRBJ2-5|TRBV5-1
CASSLKTGGEETQYF
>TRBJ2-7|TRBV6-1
CASRGTGAREQYF
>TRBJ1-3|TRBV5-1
CASSLDRSSGNTIYF
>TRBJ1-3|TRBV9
CASSPGRAGGNTIYF
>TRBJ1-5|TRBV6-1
CASQAHRDSNQPQHF
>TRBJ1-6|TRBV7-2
CASSLVQGGSPLHF
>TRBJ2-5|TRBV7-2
CASSSDRGRKETQYF
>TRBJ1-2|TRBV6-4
CASSPGTGGIRTF
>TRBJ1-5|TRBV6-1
CASSVTGGYSQPQHF
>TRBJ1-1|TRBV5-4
CASSLAGGGLSEAFF
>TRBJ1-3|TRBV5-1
CASSLGRSSGNTIYF
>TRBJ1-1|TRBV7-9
CASSSTGGNTEAFF
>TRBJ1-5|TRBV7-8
CASSRGTAGKQPQHF
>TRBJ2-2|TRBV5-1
CASSLGGRTGHTGELFF
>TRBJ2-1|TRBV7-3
CASSLGLHSYNEQFF
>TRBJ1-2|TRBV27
CASSLTGTTNYGYTF
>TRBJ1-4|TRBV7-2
CASRKTGGTNEKLFF
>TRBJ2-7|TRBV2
CASSDSGRTYEQYF
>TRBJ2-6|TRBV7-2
CASSPSGTSSGANVLTF
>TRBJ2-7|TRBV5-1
CASSLGLRGFGSNYEQYF
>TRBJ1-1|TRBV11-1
CASSARQGANTEAFF
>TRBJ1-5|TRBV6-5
CASSPEGFGQPQHF
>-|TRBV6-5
CASSYGQGGYEQYF
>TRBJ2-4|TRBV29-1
CSVETSGVIQYF
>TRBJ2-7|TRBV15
CATSIETGYEQYF
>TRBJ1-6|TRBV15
CATSRDGSRGSPLHF
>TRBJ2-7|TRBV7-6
CASSPGQGDSYEQYF
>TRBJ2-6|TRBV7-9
CASSSGQGTFSGANVLTF
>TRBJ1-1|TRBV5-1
CASSFDREATRRKAFF
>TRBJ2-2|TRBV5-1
CASSHGQGANTGELFF
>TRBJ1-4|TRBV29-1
CSVAGQGVKLFF
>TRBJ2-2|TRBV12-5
CASGLVPTGTGGTGELFF
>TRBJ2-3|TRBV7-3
CASSFLAGGRDTQYF
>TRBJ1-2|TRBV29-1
CSAWTGAVTNYGYTF
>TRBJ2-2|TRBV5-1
CASSFIAGNTGELFF
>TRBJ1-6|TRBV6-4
CASSEGQGRAPLHF
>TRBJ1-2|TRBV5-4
CASSPDRGNYGYTF
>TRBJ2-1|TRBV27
CASSRTVTGAGGNEQFF
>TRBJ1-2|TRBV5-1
CASSSGGEWGYGHTF
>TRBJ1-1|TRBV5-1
CASSLEEGRAGEAFF
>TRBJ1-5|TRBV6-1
CASSEEYGTGWHQPQHF
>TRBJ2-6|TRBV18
CASSRGQGSSGANVLTF
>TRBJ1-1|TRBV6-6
CASSLGQLEAFF
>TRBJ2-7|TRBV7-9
CSSSFGQGEQYF
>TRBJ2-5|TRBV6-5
CASSYPSDTETQYF
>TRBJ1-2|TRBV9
CASSGAQGSPYGYTF
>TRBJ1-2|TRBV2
CASSAGGRLNYGYTF
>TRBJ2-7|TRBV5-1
CASSLSGTGGHEQCF